The 18 T cell receptor beta chains reported below all come from one sample, sequenced in a study of patients and donors after allogeneic stem cell transplantation. MiXCR was run by TCRdb on the RT-PCR reads, yielding one entry per CDR3 protein. The data show about 74,000 distinct CDR3 sequences, more than 20% seen once. Specimen: blood, either unsorted or a sorted T cell fraction (not recorded which). The receptors come from a human donor who was either an allogeneic HSCT recipient or a stem cell or donor lymphocyte infusion donor (not recorded which). It is not recorded whose cells these are; they may come from a transplant donor.

The table lists this clonotype with a few counts. The V call is TRBV24-1, the J call TRBJ1-2; D not certain. Germline V lookup: CDR1 KGHDR, CDR2 SFDVKD. V was clipped by 4 bases and J by 3 bases, with 5 bases between them. This CDR3 contains 12 residues. The CDR3 is CATSETDYGYTF. Here the CDR3 DNA reads TGTGCCACCAGTGAAACGGACTATGGCTACACCTTC.

The chain joins TRBV20-1 to TRBJ1-2; a possible D gene is TRBD1 (5 bases). V lost 6 bases to trimming and J lost 4 bases, with 12 bases between them. This CDR3 is 12 amino acids long. The germline V gene has CDR1 DFQATT and CDR2 SNEGSKA (reference sequence). The CDR3 is CSATTAIYGYTF. CDR3 sequence (DNA): TGCAGTGCAACGACAGCGATCTATGGCTACACCTTC.

There are many counts of this clonotype. The chain carries TRBV5-1 and TRBJ2-7; the match to TRBD1 covers 9 bases. The CDR3 spans 14 residues. Germline CDR1 SGHRS, CDR2 YFSETQ. The V segment lost 4 bases and the J segment 7 bases; nucleotides outside the gene matches: 9. This CDR3 reads CASSTPGQGQEQYF. The DNA of the CDR3 is TGCGCCAGCAGCACACCGGGACAGGGACAAGAGCAGTACTTC.

The sample holds a few counts of this clonotype. J is TRBJ2-1 and V is TRBV10-3, with D perhaps matching TRBD1 or TRBD2 (6 bases each). The V and J ends lost 5 bases and 7 bases respectively, with 15 bases between them. The CDR3 contains 14 residues. Germline values: CDR1 ENHRY, CDR2 SYGVKD. CDR3 loop: CAISWGARRNEQFF. The CDR3 DNA reads TGTGCCATCAGTTGGGGGGCTAGAAGGAATGAGCAGTTCTTC.

This clonotype was detected only a few times. The chain has TRBV18 and TRBJ1-1; D is perhaps TRBD1 (5 bases). With 3 bases removed from V and 0 bases from J, the gap between germline ends came to 17 bases. The CDR3 covers 17 residues. Germline V gene data show CDR1 as KGHSH and CDR2 as LQKENI. In DNA form, the CDR3 reads TGTGCCAGCTCACCGGTCCGAGGGACCCAATTGAACACTGAAGCTTTCTTT. It is translated as CASSPVRGTQLNTEAFF.

A few counts support this clonotype. The genes are TRBV12-3 or TRBV12-4 and TRBJ1-3; TRBD1 might be the D (6 bases). V dropped 3 bases and J dropped 0 bases, with 15 bases sitting between them. This CDR3 contains 17 residues. CDR3 residues: CASSFRDTHLSGNTIYF. The CDR3 region has the DNA TGTGCCAGCAGTTTCAGGGACACCCATCTCTCTGGAAACACCATATATTTT.

In its sample, this clonotype was seen a few times. The chain joins TRBV12-3 or TRBV12-4 to TRBJ1-3, with TRBD1 matching 7 bases. The CDR3 loop spans 13 amino acids. Trimming cost V 5 bases and J 7 bases; bases outside gene matches: 5. This CDR3 reads CASSRQGPNTIYF. The CDR3 nucleotides read TGTGCCAGCAGTCGACAGGGCCCCAACACCATATATTTT.

This clonotype has more than one count but fewer than ten. The V gene is TRBV2, the J gene TRBJ2-7; D is unresolved. Trimming left V 1 base short and J 8 bases short, with 6 bases between. The CDR3 has 11 amino acids. The V gene's germline CDR1 is SNHLY and CDR2 FYNNEI. This CDR3 is CASSEVAKQYF. Written as DNA, the CDR3 is TGTGCCAGCAGTGAAGTGGCGAAGCAGTACTTC.

The chain carries TRBV24-1 and TRBJ1-2, with 8 bases matching TRBD1. The V segment lost 8 bases and the J segment 2 bases; nucleotides outside the gene matches: 6. Germline V gene data show CDR1 as KGHDR and CDR2 as SFDVKD. The CDR3 totals 14 residues. The CDR3 sequence: CATTGGHPNYGYTF. CDR3 bases: TGTGCCACCACAGGGGGCCATCCGAACTATGGCTACACCTTC.

This clonotype was counted only a few times. The chain combines TRBV15 with TRBJ2-7; D is possibly TRBD1 or TRBD2 (6 bases each). CDR1 is LNHNV, CDR2 YYDKDF, per germline (reference sequence). The CDR3 totals 15 residues. V dropped 0 bases and J dropped 2 bases, with 11 bases sitting between them. Here the CDR3 DNA reads TGTGCCACCAGCAGAGAAATGGGGGGCCCCTACGAGCAGTACTTC. Translated, it gives CATSREMGGPYEQYF.

This clonotype turned up a few times. This sequence joins TRBV5-1 and TRBJ1-2, with a tentative D call TRBD1 (5 bases). Germline CDR1 and CDR2: SGHRS and YFSETQ. Trimming removed 4 bases at V and 3 bases at J, with 10 bases between. CDR3 length equals 13 residues. In DNA form, the CDR3 reads TGCGCCAGCAGCCCCCCCAGGGACTATGGCTACACCTTC. As protein: CASSPPRDYGYTF.

V is TRBV15 and J is TRBJ2-4; 8 nucleotides line up with TRBD1. The ends lost 5 bases at V and 4 bases at J; junction bases unmatched: 7. CDR3 length: 15 amino acids. CDR1 LNHNV and CDR2 YYDKDF come from the germline V gene (reference sequence). This chain's CDR3 is CATSVAGGTKNIQYF. CDR3 bases: TGTGCCACCAGCGTGGCAGGGGGCACGAAAAACATTCAGTACTTC.

This clonotype was recorded at least ten times. CDR3 coding DNA: TGTGCCAGCAGTTTGGGTGGGGAGGGCTATGGCTACACCTTC. Translating gives CASSLGGEGYGYTF. The chain combines TRBV12-3 or TRBV12-4 with TRBJ1-2, with unresolved D. The CDR3 covers 14 residues. The germline V and J ends were trimmed by 3 bases and 4 bases, with 12 bases remaining between them.

The chain combines TRBV10-3 with TRBJ1-5, with TRBD1 as a possible D gene (5 bases). Trimming pared 4 bases from V and 3 bases from J, leaving 7 bases between. This CDR3 has 13 amino acids. Germline V lookup: CDR1 ENHRY, CDR2 SYGVKD. CDR3 in DNA: TGTGCCATCAGTGTGACAGCCAATCAGCCCCAGCATTTT. Encoded protein: CAISVTANQPQHF.

This clonotype was seen only a few times. The rearrangement uses TRBV7-2 and TRBJ1-2; unclear D gene. From germline, CDR1 is SGHTA and CDR2 FQGNSA. This CDR3 has 13 amino acids. V was cut by 0 bases and J by 8 bases, with 10 bases left in between. The chain's CDR3 is CASSLAGLEGYTF. The CDR3 DNA follows: TGTGCCAGCAGCTTAGCAGGCCTAGAGGGCTACACCTTC.

This clonotype was counted a few times. CDR3 nucleotide sequence: TGTGCCAGCAGCTTAAATAGCAATCAGCCCCAGCATTTT. Its translation: CASSLNSNQPQHF. This rearrangement joins TRBV7-9 to TRBJ1-5; D gene ambiguous. This CDR3 contains 13 residues. Germline CDR1 is SEHNR and CDR2 is FQNEAQ (reference sequence). V lost 2 bases and J lost 0, with 2 bases in between.

This clonotype was recorded a few times. The genes are TRBV3-1 and TRBJ2-7; 7 bases align to TRBD1. V shed 5 bases, J shed 1 base, and the junction held 11 bases outside the gene matches. CDR1 and CDR2 (germline): LGHDT, YNNKEL (reference sequence). The CDR3 spans 16 residues. CDR3 DNA: TGTGCCAGCAGCGGACCACAGGGGACGGTATCCTACGAGCAGTACTTC. Its translation: CASSGPQGTVSYEQYF.

The genes are TRBV4-3 and TRBJ2-7; TRBD1 agrees at 7 bases. Germline-derived CDR1 and CDR2 are LGHNA and YSLEER. The V and J ends lost 1 base and 5 bases, in that order; junction bases with no gene match: 8. The CDR3 is made up of 15 amino acids. The CDR3: CASSQVDRVFNEQYF. DNA for the CDR3: TGCGCCAGCAGCCAAGTCGACAGGGTATTCAACGAGCAGTACTTC.